The 8 T cell receptor beta chains reported below all come from one sample, sequenced in a study of T cells in women clearing cervical HPV infection. Only in-frame clones appear in the TCRdb table, and some are missing; sequencing was by immunoSEQ multiplex PCR. The sample yields 9,000 to 15,000 clones, of which the top ten take up around a quarter. Specimen: blood buffy coat. Receptors originate from a woman between 18 and 69 years old with a cervical HPV16 infection that either progressed to CIN3+ or cleared (not recorded which).

Of note for this clone: The read is 3 residues too short to cover the CDR3 end, so that end is filled in from the germline J gene. The chain links TRBV20-1 to TRBJ1-2; D unclear. Trimming took 5 bases from V and 3 from J, leaving 10 bases between them. CDR1 is DFQATT, CDR2 SNEGSKA, per germline (reference sequence). The CDR3 has 12 residues. The sequenced CDR3 bases are TGCAGTGCTGCCCCAGGAGACTATGGC. It codes for CSAAPGDYG. The CDR3 reads in full as CSAAPGDYGYTF.

In the case of this clone: The CDR3 goes on 3 residues after the read ends, and that part is filled in from the germline J gene. The chain uses TRBV30 and TRBJ1-4, with a weak D call TRBD1 (6 bases). Deletions cut 3 bases from V and 5 bases from J, with 16 bases between. This CDR3 spans 15 amino acids. Germline V gene sequence: CDR1 GTSNPN, CDR2 SVGIG (reference sequence). The CDR3 sequence is CAWSRGVISNEKLFF. The covered CDR3 bases are TGTGCCTGGAGCAGGGGCGTAATCTCCAATGAAAAA.

For this clone: The observed sequence ends 3 residues before the CDR3 terminus, with the missing tail filled in from the germline J gene. The chain links TRBV30 to TRBJ2-7; D may be TRBD1 (5 bases). The germline gives CDR1 GTSNPN, CDR2 SVGIG (reference sequence). The CDR3 spans 15 residues. V shed 0 bases and J shed 0 bases, with 12 bases lying between them. The sequenced part of the CDR3 DNA is TGTGCCTGGAGTGTAACTACAGGCAGCTCCTACGAG. Translated: CAWSVTTGSSYE. The full CDR3 sequence reads CAWSVTTGSSYEQYF.

For this clone: The read ends 3 residues shy of where the CDR3 ends; the end is completed using the germline J gene. The rearrangement uses TRBV19 and TRBJ1-5; no reliable D call. From germline, CDR1 is LNHDA and CDR2 SQIVND (reference sequence). V was cut by 3 bases and J by 1 base, with 13 bases left in between. The CDR3 consists of 16 residues. The DNA read from the CDR3 is TGTGCCAGTAGTATGGTCGCTCTACAGAGCAATCAGCCC. Encoded protein: CASSMVALQSNQP. The CDR3, in full, reads CASSMVALQSNQPQHF.

Concerning this clone itself: With the read ending 3 residues before the CDR3 end, the germline J gene is used to fill in that end. This chain uses TRBV2 with TRBJ2-1; 7 bases are a match to TRBD2. V gave up 4 bases and J gave up 1 base; unmatched junction bases: 7. The CDR3 is 16 amino acids. Germline-derived CDR1 and CDR2 are SNHLY and FYNNEI. Partial CDR3 DNA: TGTGCCAGCAGTGTAGTTGGCGGGGGTTCCTACAATGAG. Protein: CASSVVGGGSYNE. The whole CDR3 sequence reads CASSVVGGGSYNEQFF.

CDR3 region: CASSITYRGMETQYF. The CDR3 bases that were read are TGTGCCAGTAGTATAACTTACAGGGGGATGGAGACC. The chain is built from TRBV19 and TRBJ2-5; 8 positions agree with TRBD1. From the germline J gene comes the end of the CDR3, since the read stops 3 residues before it. The V and J ends lost 2 bases and 5 bases, in that order; junction bases with no gene match: 7. Germline V gene sequence: CDR1 LNHDA, CDR2 SQIVND (reference sequence). The CDR3 contains 15 residues.

With regard to this clone: The read falls 3 residues short of the CDR3 end, and the missing part is taken from the germline J gene. The V gene is TRBV19, the J gene TRBJ2-1; 12 bases map to TRBD1. The CDR3 runs 13 residues. Trimming at V came to 6 bases and at J to 9 bases, leaving 3 bases not matched to a gene. Germline CDR1 LNHDA, CDR2 SQIVND (reference sequence). The CDR3 is CASRGTGGTEQFF. The sequenced CDR3 bases are TGTGCCAGTAGGGGGACAGGGGGCACTGAG.

Notes on this clone: Read sequence stops 3 residues before the CDR3 end, and the germline J gene provides the missing end. The rearrangement links TRBV11-2 to TRBJ1-1; D remains ambiguous. The germline gives CDR1 SGHAT, CDR2 FQNNGV. Trimming took off 3 bases at V and 7 bases at J, with 12 bases between the two ends. This CDR3 contains 13 residues. Partial CDR3 DNA: TGTGCCAGCAGCTTGAGAGCCGCTCTTGAA. Its translation: CASSLRAALE. The entire CDR3 protein is CASSLRAALEAFF.